These 6 T cell receptor beta chains were sequenced from one sample in a study of blood T cells in healthy people across ages (dated by TCRdb to about 2015). The protocol used for the library was 5' RACE. The listed sequencing device is Illumina HiSeq 2500. A second PCR of about 6 to 12 cycles was run with a J-beta primer mix and a sample-barcoded 5' primer. TCRdb itself trimmed the public reads at Q25 with fastp, ran MiXCR and retained productive beta chains. Each CDR3 protein gets just one entry, which takes the most common genes and DNA from the rows behind it. Present in this sample are about 830,000 distinct CDR3 sequences, less than 80% of which were seen just once. About 27% of the sample is in the top ten clones. The sample consisted of blood. These TCRs come from a man aged 25-45 years in good health.

The V and J genes are TRBV20-1 and TRBJ2-3; 8 bases match TRBD1. The CDR3 covers 15 residues. V lost 6 bases, J lost 0 bases, and 8 bases stayed unmatched. The V gene's germline CDR1 is DFQATT and CDR2 SNEGSKA (reference sequence). CDR3 in amino acids: CSAYDRGLSTDTQYF. The CDR3 DNA reads as TGCAGTGCATACGACAGGGGCCTGAGCACAGATACGCAGTATTTT.

V gene TRBV20-1 combines with J gene TRBJ1-2; D unresolved. The germline V gene has CDR1 DFQATT and CDR2 SNEGSKA (reference sequence). Trimming took off 3 bases at V and 3 bases at J, with 8 bases between the two ends. The CDR3 totals 12 residues. Written as DNA, the CDR3 is TGCAGTGCTAGTAGGAATGACTATGGCTACACCTTC. Translating it yields CSASRNDYGYTF.

This sequence joins TRBV4-3 and TRBJ1-6; maybe TRBD1 (6 bases). The CDR3 runs 19 residues. Trimming left V 4 bases short and J 2 bases short, with 21 bases between. CDR1 and CDR2 from the germline V gene are LGHNA and YSLEER. The CDR3 loop reads CASSPTLEGGRAYNSPLHF. In nucleotides, the CDR3 is TGCGCCAGCAGCCCCACACTCGAAGGGGGAAGAGCCTATAATTCACCCCTCCACTTT.

This rearrangement joins TRBV6-5 to TRBJ2-3; the match to TRBD1 covers 7 bases. Losses at the gene ends were 6 bases for V and 1 base for J; bases not matched to a gene: 7. The CDR3 is 15 amino acids. Germline V lookup: CDR1 MNHEY, CDR2 SVGAGI. The CDR3 nucleotides read TGTGCCAGCAGACCCAGGGACAGCGGCACAGATACGCAGTATTTT. This sequence encodes CASRPRDSGTDTQYF.

This clonotype has at least ten counts. This clone may be a read error of a much larger clone one base away. J is TRBJ2-3 and V is TRBV10-3; D call uncertain. The V end was cut by 6 bases, the J end by 10 bases, with 14 bases between. Germline CDR1 and CDR2: ENHRY and SYGVKD. The CDR3 has 12 amino acids. The CDR3 protein is CAIRDGSDPQYF. CDR3 sequence (DNA): TGTGCCATCAGGGATGGAAGTGACCCGCAGTATTTT.

This clonotype came up a few times. The chain joins TRBV6-5 to TRBJ2-7; no definite D call. CDR3 length: 14 residues. CDR1 MNHEY and CDR2 SVGAGI come from the germline V gene. Trimming cost V 0 bases and J 0 bases, with 6 bases left between them. The CDR3 protein is CASSYSVNSYEQYF. CDR3 nucleotides: TGTGCCAGCAGTTACTCGGTCAACTCCTACGAGCAGTACTTC.